This TCR beta chain was sequenced for a study of blood T cell repertoires in COVID-19. Background on the study: Specimens from acute and convalescent COVID-19 originated in the United States, Italy and Spain.

Only in-frame clones appear in the TCRdb table, and some are missing; sequencing was by immunoSEQ multiplex PCR. The sample comprises roughly 67,000 clones, about 86% of which are singletons, and over 4% rests with the top ten. The TCR sequence derives from a man aged 45 to 65 with acute or convalescent COVID-19. The sequenced sample consisted of peripheral blood.

The chain's CDR3 is CASGSAQARTYNEQFF. The CDR3 DNA follows: TGTGCCAGTGGATCGGCGCAGGCCCGGACCTACAATGAGCAGTTCTTC. This chain joins TRBV24-1 and TRBJ2-1; D call uncertain. V was cut by 11 bases and J by 2 bases, with 21 bases left in between. Germline CDR1 and CDR2: KGHDR and SFDVKD. This CDR3 region has 16 residues.